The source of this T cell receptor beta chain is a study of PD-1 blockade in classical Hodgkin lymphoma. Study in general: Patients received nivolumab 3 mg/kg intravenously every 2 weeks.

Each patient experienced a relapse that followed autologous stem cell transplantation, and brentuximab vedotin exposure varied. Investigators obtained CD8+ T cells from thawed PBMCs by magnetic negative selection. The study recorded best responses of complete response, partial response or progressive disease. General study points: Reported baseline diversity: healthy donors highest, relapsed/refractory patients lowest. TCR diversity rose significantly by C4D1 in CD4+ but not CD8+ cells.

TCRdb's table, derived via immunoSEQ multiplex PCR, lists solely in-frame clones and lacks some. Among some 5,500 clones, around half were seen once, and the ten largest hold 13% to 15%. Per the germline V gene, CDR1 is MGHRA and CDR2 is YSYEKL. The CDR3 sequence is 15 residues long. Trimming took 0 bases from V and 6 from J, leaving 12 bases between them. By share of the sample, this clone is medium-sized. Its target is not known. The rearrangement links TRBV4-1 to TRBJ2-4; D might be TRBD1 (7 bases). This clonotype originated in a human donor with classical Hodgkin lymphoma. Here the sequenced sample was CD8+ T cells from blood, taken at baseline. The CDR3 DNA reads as TGCGCCAGCAGCCAAGACAGGGGGGTAGGAAACATTCAGTACTTC. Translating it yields CASSQDRGVGNIQYF.